This paragraph covers one TCR delta chain sequence. Its specific antigen is unknown. This may arise from a read error, as a much more abundant clone is one base away. The CDR3 has 17 amino acids, counting the end cysteine and phenylalanine. The DNA shown is the 51-base CDR3, in frame from base 1. The germline V gene gives CDR1 as GEAIGNYY and CDR2 as EKD. These data come from a study of gammadelta T cells in human blood (dated by TCRdb to the early 2020s). What the research found in general, with its limitations: According to the study, polyclonal expansion of innate gamma-delta T cells immediately after birth appeared to be driven by microbial exposure.

The library was obtained by RT-PCR. TCRdb shows the sequencer as Illumina MiSeq. TCRdb reprocessed the public data with the CATT caller; entries with the same nucleotide sequence were combined afterwards. The sample table holds roughly 1,200 delta-chain clones, of which 8.5% to 14% were seen once. The ten largest clones take up approximately 6.2% of the sample. The sequenced material came from non-Vgamma9Vdelta2 gamma-delta T cells from cord blood. This TCR was recovered from a newborn. The V and J segments used are TRDV2 and TRDJ3; 8 central nucleotides agree with TRDD3. The CDR3 loop reads CAWDTGGYSWDTRQMFF. Read as DNA, the sequence is TGTGCCTGGGACACCGGGGGATACTCCTGGGACACCCGACAGATGTTTTTC.